The source of this T cell receptor (beta chain) is a study of blood T cells in healthy people across ages. Isolation yielded PBMCs, at least 7 million per sample, in every case. Total RNA extraction produced at least 5 micrograms (per sample) for the study. Then a second PCR, running roughly 7 to 11 cycles, was carried out with a sample-barcoded 5' primer and a J-beta primer mix. A template-switch adaptor with 12 random nucleotides tagged each cDNA molecule. TCRdb recomputed calls from the 5' RACE reads with MiXCR, one row per CDR3 protein. This sample has some 560,000 distinct CDR3 sequences, with about 29% found just once. Germline CDR1 and CDR2: ENHRY and SYGVKD. The CDR3 has 14 residues. The sample was also linked to a second study, of T cells of mothers and their children. That source reports: Every mother produced more than 10 million TCR beta CDR3 reads, whereas every child provided several million.

Sequences were obtained from blood. The rearrangement links TRBV10-3 to TRBJ2-1, with D perhaps TRBD2 (7 bases). The DNA matches TRBJ2-7 better at its end, which makes the J call doubtful. The TCR was taken from a boy aged 2 to 10 in good health. The CDR3 DNA reads TGTGCCATCAGTGCGACTAGCAAGGGGGACGAGCAGTACTTC. Translating it yields CAISATSKGDEQYF.